This T cell receptor (beta chain) was identified in a study of molecular identifiers for immune sequencing clone quantification (dated by TCRdb to 2016 to 2019). For the wider study: For a replicate experiment, the RNA from either 20,000 or 100,000 naive CD8 T cells was divided into five aliquots, and four of those aliquots went on to sequencing. The study was a methods study using CD8 T cells to benchmark molecular-identifier clustering-based TCR repertoire sequencing (MIDCIRS) and TCR RNA copy counting.

The method was PCR. These reads were obtained on an Illumina HiSeq 4000. Bulk TCR libraries were prepared as previously described, using TCR primers listed in Table S5. Purification of total RNA was performed with the Qiagen AllPrep DNA/RNA kit. Before any analysis, reads coming from multiple sequencing runs of the same library were combined into one pool. The published analysis was carried out like this. Only reads with exact TCR constant sequence were kept, trimmed to 150 nt, and grouped by their 12-nt molecular barcodes. Within each barcode group, reads were sub-clustered at a 15% Levenshtein threshold, and quality-weighted consensus sequences were built per RNA molecule. Non-functional sequences were discarded, and so were lower-count sequences lying one edit away from another sequence. Based on fitting two negative binomial distributions, any barcode sub-cluster with under 20% of the maximum read count was discarded. In-frame beta chains were kept once TCRdb had trimmed the public reads at Q25 with fastp and called clones with MiXCR. CDR3 protein sequences are deduplicated, and each keeps its most common genes and DNA. Clone size and V and J calls follow TCRdb, not the original study. The sample contains 60,000 to 70,000 distinct CDR3 sequences, 17% of them found a single time. The ten largest clones add up to under 1.5% of the sample.

Results and caveats for the whole study, not just this receptor: Spiked-in Jurkat TCR RNA equivalent to a single cell was reported to be detectable even among 850,000 to 1,000,000 naive CD8 T cells. When barcode sub-clustering was not used, chimeric consensus sequences inflated TCR diversity, with chimeras reaching as high as 47%. In CMV-specific effector cells, over 99% of molecules were held by clones above 20 RNA copies, whereas under 1% of molecules were held by such clones in naive cells. Highly expanded clone sizes could be underestimated if identical TCR molecules share a barcode. Naive libraries contained spiked-in Jurkat TCR RNA (approximately ten copies' worth), which is not part of the donor repertoire. Modeling indicated approximately 2.7 TCR RNA copies recovered per cell, compared with around 10 by digital PCR, which implies a capture efficiency of 25% to 35%.

Inclusive of the bounding cysteine and phenylalanine, the CDR3 is 17 residues long. Only the CDR3 part of the read is kept: 51 bases, read in frame from the first base. The V and J ends are trimmed by 0 bases and 2 bases, leaving 16 bases between them. The germline V gene sets CDR1 to LGHNA and CDR2 to YSLEER. This clonotype came up many times. Its recognized antigen is unknown. Nothing much larger sits one base from this clone, and base qualities are not available. Libraries of naive CD8 T cells were built from anywhere between roughly 17,000 and 1,000,000 sorted cells, with 10%, 30% or 50% of the purified RNA used. Naive CD8 T cells, defined as CD8+CD4-CCR7+CD45RA+, were FACS-sorted into RLT Plus buffer on a BD FACSAria II. Detection sensitivity was tested by spiking Jurkat RNA equal to ten TCR copies' worth into samples containing about 18,000-1,000,000 naive CD8 T cells. CD8 T cells were enriched using RosetteSep CD8+ T Cell Enrichment Cocktail and Ficoll-Paque, and the enriched cells then underwent ACK red cell lysis.

This TCR derives from a human donor in good health. Some libraries in this study had Jurkat cell RNA spiked in. The rearranged segments are TRBV4-3 and TRBJ2-5; a tentative D match to TRBD1 spans 6 bases. Source material: naive CD8+ T cells from blood, with Jurkat cell RNA spiked in. Sample cell subset or site, as interpreted from the label and publication: FACS-sorted CD8+CD4-CCR7+CD45RA+ naive T cells. CDR3 loop: CASSQEGSRTEQETQYF. In nucleotides, the sequence is TGCGCCAGCAGCCAAGAAGGGAGCAGGACAGAACAAGAGACCCAGTACTTC.